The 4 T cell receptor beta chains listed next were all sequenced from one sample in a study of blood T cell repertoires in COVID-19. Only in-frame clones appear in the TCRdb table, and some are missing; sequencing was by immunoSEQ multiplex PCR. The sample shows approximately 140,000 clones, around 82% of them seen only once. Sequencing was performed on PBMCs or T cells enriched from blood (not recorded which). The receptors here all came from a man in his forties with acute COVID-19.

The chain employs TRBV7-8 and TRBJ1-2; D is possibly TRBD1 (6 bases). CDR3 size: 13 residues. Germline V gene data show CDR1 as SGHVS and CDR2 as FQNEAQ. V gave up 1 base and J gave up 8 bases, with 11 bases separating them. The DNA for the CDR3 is TGTGCCAGCAGCTTAGACGCAGGGGTCGGCTACACCTTC. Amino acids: CASSLDAGVGYTF.

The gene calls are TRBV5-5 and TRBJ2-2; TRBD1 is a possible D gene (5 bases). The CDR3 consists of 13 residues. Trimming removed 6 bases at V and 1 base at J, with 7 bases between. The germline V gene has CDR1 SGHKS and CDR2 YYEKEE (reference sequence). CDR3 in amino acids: CASTGQNTGELFF. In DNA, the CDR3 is TGTGCCAGCACCGGACAGAACACCGGGGAGCTGTTTTTT.

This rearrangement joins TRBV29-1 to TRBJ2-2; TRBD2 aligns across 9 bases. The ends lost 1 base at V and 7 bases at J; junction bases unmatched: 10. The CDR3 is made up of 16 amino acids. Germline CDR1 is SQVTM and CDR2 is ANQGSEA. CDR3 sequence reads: CSVEADSGRGGGELFF. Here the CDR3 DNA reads TGCAGCGTTGAAGCTGATAGCGGGAGAGGTGGCGGGGAGCTGTTTTTT.

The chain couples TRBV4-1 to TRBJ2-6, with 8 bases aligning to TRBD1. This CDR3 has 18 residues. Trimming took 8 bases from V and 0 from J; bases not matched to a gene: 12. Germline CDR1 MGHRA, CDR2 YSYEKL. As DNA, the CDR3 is TGCGCCAGCCCCTTTGAGGACAGGGTATGCTCTGGGGCCAACGTCCTGACTTTC. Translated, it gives CASPFEDRVCSGANVLTF.